This is a list of T cell receptor beta chains from one sample in a study of shared clonotypes between healthy human individuals. Some clones are missing from TCRdb's copy, which holds only in-frame ones; the method was immunoSEQ multiplex PCR. Of roughly 1.5 million clones in the sample, 95% to 99% were seen once. Sequenced input: naive CD4+ T cells sorted from blood. Receptors originate from a man aged 25-45 years in good health. The CDR3 runs from the conserved cysteine through the conserved F or W. Each record gives: J gene, D gene, clone size, V gene, CDR3 protein, CDR3 DNA. A D gene is named only where the DNA matches it firmly. Clone size, where shown, is once, few, many, or a class for clones that have expanded.

TRBJ2-2	NA	NA	TRBV29-1	CSVGQTKSGELFF	TGCAGCGTTGGGCAGACGAAGTCCGGGGAGCTGTTTTTT
TRBJ1-3	NA	once	TRBV11-3	CASSVSGGTIYF	TGTGCCAGCAGCGTAAGCGGAGGCACCATATATTTT
TRBJ1-5	TRBD1	NA	TRBV18	CASSTGQGGQPQHF	TGTGCCAGCTCAACTGGACAGGGGGGTCAGCCCCAGCATTTT
TRBJ1-2	NA	NA	TRBV5-1	CASSGGSGSFGGYTF	TGCGCCAGCAGCGGGGGATCAGGGAGTTTTGGTGGCTACACCTTC
TRBJ2-2	TRBD2	NA	TRBV5-1	CASSPIAGGGELFF	TGCGCCAGCAGCCCAATAGCGGGGGGCGGGGAGCTGTTTTTT
TRBJ2-1	TRBD2	NA	TRBV6-5	CASTRTSGAAEFF	TGTGCCAGCACCCGGACTAGCGGAGCCGCGGAGTTCTTC
TRBJ2-1	NA	NA	TRBV15	CATSRDKGSLGKEQFF	TGTGCCACCAGCAGAGATAAGGGGTCCCTCGGCAAGGAGCAGTTCTTC
TRBJ2-7	NA	few	TRBV27	CASSLTGYEQYF	TGTGCCAGCAGCTTAACGGGGTACGAGCAGTACTTC
TRBJ2-5	TRBD2	NA	TRBV29-1	CSVGEGYQETQYF	TGCAGCGTTGGGGAGGGGTACCAAGAGACCCAGTACTTC
TRBJ1-5	NA	NA	TRBV27	CASSLFFGERQPQHF	TGTGCCAGCAGTTTATTTTTCGGGGAACGTCAGCCCCAGCATTTT
TRBJ2-7	NA	NA	TRBV5-6	CASSTDFHEQYF	TGTGCCAGCAGCACCGACTTCCACGAGCAGTACTTC
TRBJ1-4	NA	NA	TRBV30	CAWNVASTNEKLFF	TGTGCCTGGAACGTAGCCTCAACTAATGAAAAACTGTTTTTT
TRBJ2-7	TRBD2	NA	TRBV18	CASSLSGTSEDYEQYF	TGTGCCAGCTCACTTTCCGGGACTAGCGAGGACTACGAGCAGTACTTC
TRBJ2-7	NA	NA	TRBV6-1	CASSESGGTLGYEQYF	TGTGCCAGCAGTGAAAGTGGAGGGACTTTGGGCTACGAGCAGTACTTC
TRBJ2-7	TRBD1	NA	TRBV28	CASSETGGYEQYF	TGTGCCAGCAGTGAAACAGGGGGCTACGAGCAGTACTTC
TRBJ2-7	NA	NA	TRBV5-1	CASSSPRNEQYF	TGCGCCAGCAGCTCACCCCGGAACGAGCAGTACTTC
TRBJ2-5	NA	few	TRBV5-1	CASSQQETQYF	TGCGCCAGCAGCCAACAAGAGACCCAGTACTTC
TRBJ2-7	NA	NA	TRBV5-6	CASSLEVFREQYF	TGTGCCAGCAGCTTAGAGGTTTTTCGGGAGCAGTACTTC
TRBJ2-1	TRBD2	NA	TRBV28	CASRRTSGNYNEQFF	TGTGCCAGCAGACGGACTAGCGGGAATTACAATGAGCAGTTCTTC
TRBJ1-2	NA	NA	TRBV7-9	CASSRGRTGANYGYTF	TGTGCCAGCAGCCGAGGACGGACTGGAGCTAACTATGGCTACACCTTC
TRBJ2-7	TRBD2	NA	TRBV11-3	CASSFLAGGEQYF	TGTGCCAGCAGCTTCCTAGCGGGAGGCGAGCAGTACTTC
TRBJ1-2	TRBD1	NA	TRBV6-4	CASSERQGVNGYTF	TGTGCCAGCAGTGAGAGACAGGGCGTAAATGGCTACACCTTC
TRBJ2-7	TRBD2	NA	TRBV9	CASSVSAATSGRGTYEQYF	TGTGCCAGCAGCGTCTCCGCCGCCACTAGCGGGAGGGGGACCTACGAGCAGTACTTC
TRBJ2-1	TRBD2	NA	TRBV5-1	CASSLAGGPKFF	TGCGCCAGCAGCCTAGCGGGAGGGCCTAAGTTCTTC
TRBJ2-2	NA	NA	TRBV5-4	CASSPGSLPIRELFF	TGTGCCAGCAGCCCGGGGAGTCTTCCCATTCGGGAGCTGTTTTTT
TRBJ2-5	NA	NA	TRBV4-3	CASSRVSGETQYF	TGCGCCAGCAGCCGAGTTTCGGGGGAGACCCAGTACTTC
TRBJ2-3	TRBD2	NA	TRBV7-3	CASSPRTRTDTQYF	TGTGCCAGCAGTCCCAGGACTAGGACAGATACGCAGTATTTT
TRBJ2-1	NA	NA	TRBV6-5	CASSYSHGSSYNEQFF	TGTGCCAGCAGTTACTCCCACGGGAGTTCCTACAATGAGCAGTTCTTC
TRBJ2-1	TRBD2	once	TRBV15	CATSRASASGGGQFF	TGTGCCACCAGCAGAGCCTCCGCATCGGGGGGAGGGCAGTTCTTC
TRBJ1-2	NA	NA	TRBV29-1	CSVVTTDFTF	TGCAGCGTAGTGACAACCGACTTCACCTTC
TRBJ2-3	NA	NA	TRBV27	CASSSAGSARHTQYF	TGTGCCAGCAGTTCGGCCGGGTCAGCACGGCATACGCAGTATTTT
TRBJ2-6	NA	NA	TRBV29-1	CSVVLGQSGANVLTF	TGCAGCGTTGTTCTAGGACAGTCTGGGGCCAACGTCCTGACTTTC
TRBJ2-7	NA	NA	TRBV11-2	CASSLEGGDPYEQYF	TGTGCCAGCAGCTTAGAAGGGGGGGATCCCTACGAGCAGTACTTC
TRBJ2-5	TRBD2	NA	TRBV2	CASRPLAGVQETQYF	TGTGCCAGCAGGCCCTTAGCGGGCGTTCAAGAGACCCAGTACTTC
TRBJ2-7	NA	NA	TRBV18	CASSPSPRADGEQYF	TGTGCCAGCTCACCCAGCCCCCGAGCGGACGGGGAGCAGTACTTC
TRBJ2-5	TRBD1	NA	TRBV18	CASSRRDRAFQETQYF	TGTGCCAGCTCACGGCGGGACAGGGCTTTTCAAGAGACCCAGTACTTC
TRBJ1-5	NA	NA	TRBV28	CASRAPAGGNQPQHF	TGTGCCAGCAGAGCCCCAGCAGGGGGCAATCAGCCCCAGCATTTT
TRBJ1-1	TRBD1	NA	TRBV5-8	CASSLEQGLNTEAFF	TGTGCCAGCAGCTTGGAACAGGGGTTGAACACTGAAGCTTTCTTT
TRBJ2-4	NA	NA	TRBV28	CASSSGTRHQYF	TGTGCCAGCAGTTCCGGGACAAGGCATCAGTACTTC
TRBJ1-5	NA	NA	TRBV15	CATSREKGGANQPQHF	TGTGCCACCAGCAGAGAAAAGGGAGGAGCCAATCAGCCCCAGCATTTT
TRBJ2-7	TRBD1	NA	TRBV19	CASSVTGGIYEQYF	TGTGCCAGTAGTGTAACAGGGGGGATATACGAGCAGTACTTC
TRBJ2-1	NA	NA	TRBV23-1	CASSHTQIGRRNEQFF	TGCGCCAGCAGTCACACACAAATTGGACGGCGCAATGAGCAGTTCTTC
TRBJ1-2	TRBD1	NA	TRBV2	CASSEPRQGYGYTF	TGTGCCAGCAGTGAACCTCGACAGGGCTATGGCTACACCTTC
TRBJ1-1	NA	NA	TRBV28	CASSLTPLGAFF	TGTGCCAGCAGTCTGACACCGTTGGGGGCTTTCTTT